Following are 6 T cell receptor beta chains from one sample sequenced in a study of shared clonotypes between healthy human individuals (TCRdb year 2020). Libraries were constructed by the immunoSEQ multiplex PCR assay. In TCRdb, the immuneACCESS table is reduced to in-frame sequences with V and J assigned. These tables do not hold every clone; where another copy was compared, an unresolved V gene accounts for under half, and the others remain unexplained. The sample contains about 2.1 million clones, about 93% of them found a single time. The ten biggest clones cover 1.5% to 2% of the sample. CD8 naive samples were CD45RO-negative cells positively selected for CCR7, giving a CD45RA+CCR7+ population that excluded TemRA cells. The sample was naive CD8+ T cells from PBMCs. Sample cell subset or site, as interpreted from the label and publication: CD45RA+CCR7+. These receptors were collected from a young man in good health. Some clones in this sample may be carry-over from other donors' samples.

The rearrangement links TRBV11-2 to TRBJ1-3; possibly TRBD1 for D (5 bases). Germline assignment: CDR1 SGHAT and CDR2 FQNNGV. This CDR3 is 15 amino acids long. Trimming took off 5 bases at V and 4 bases at J, with 15 bases between the two ends. The DNA for the CDR3 is TGTGCCAGCAGCCCGACCGGGGGTCAGGGAAACACCATATATTTT. This codes for CASSPTGGQGNTIYF.

The chain couples TRBV11-2 to TRBJ1-1; D not resolved. The germline CDR1 and CDR2 sequences are SGHAT and FQNNGV. The CDR3 consists of 13 residues. The germline V and J ends were trimmed by 5 bases and 5 bases, with 12 bases remaining between them. The CDR3 region has the DNA TGTGCCAGCAGCCCAGGTCGTTTTACTGAAGCTTTCTTT. Translation: CASSPGRFTEAFF.

The chain couples TRBV4-1 to TRBJ2-1; 8 positions match TRBD1. Looked up from germline, CDR1 is MGHRA and CDR2 is YSYEKL. The CDR3 loop spans 15 amino acids. V lost 0 bases, J lost 6 bases, and 4 bases stayed unmatched. The CDR3 coding sequence is TGCGCCAGCAGCCAAGAGTGGACAGGGACCAATGAGCAGTTCTTC. Its protein is CASSQEWTGTNEQFF.

The chain carries TRBV10-3 and TRBJ2-1; a weak D match, TRBD2 (6 bases). Trimming shortened V by 8 bases and J by 7 bases, and 27 bases separated the two germline ends. In germline, CDR1 is ENHRY, CDR2 SYGVKD. The length of the CDR3 is 17 residues. CDR3 DNA sequence: TGTGCCATCCAAGCGTCTTTTCAGCGGAGGGGAGGTAATGAGCAGTTCTTC. It is translated as CAIQASFQRRGGNEQFF.

This sequence joins TRBV27 and TRBJ1-4, with a tentative D call TRBD1 (5 bases). Germline assignment: CDR1 MNHEY and CDR2 SMNVEV (reference sequence). Between the trimmed V and J ends, which lost 6 bases and 7 bases, there was a span of 21 bases. This CDR3 is built from 16 residues. The CDR3 loop is CASRGQGSPLFEKLFF. The CDR3 region has the DNA TGTGCCAGCAGAGGGCAGGGAAGCCCCTTGTTTGAAAAACTGTTTTTT.

In DNA form, the CDR3 reads TGTGCCAGCAGGGAGAATCTAGCGGGAGTAAAATACGAGCAGTACTTC. Protein product: CASRENLAGVKYEQYF. This sequence joins TRBV6-6 and TRBJ2-7; 10 bases agree with TRBD2. CDR1 and CDR2 (germline): MNHNY, SVGAGI (reference sequence). V lost 6 bases and J lost 4; bases outside the gene matches: 12. This CDR3 region has 16 residues.